This passage covers 9 T cell receptor beta chains from one sample sequenced in a study of PD-L1 blockade in urothelial cancer. Time point: pretreatment peripheral blood. Sequencing was performed with immunoSEQ multiplex PCR; in TCRdb, only in-frame clones are kept and a portion is missing. Among 70,000 or so clones listed, 90% were seen once. The source material was PBMCs, sampled around atezolizumab (anti-PD-L1) treatment. The receptors were sampled from a man between 65 and 85 years old with urothelial cancer.

The chain employs TRBV5-1 and TRBJ1-1, with 9 bases that match TRBD1. CDR3 length: 14 residues. With 4 bases clipped from V and 5 bases from J, the junction kept 6 bases outside the gene matches. Germline V gene lookup returns CDR1 SGHRS and CDR2 YFSETQ. CDR3 loop: CASSVTGGGTEAFF. The CDR3 DNA follows: TGCGCCAGCAGCGTGACAGGGGGGGGAACTGAAGCTTTCTTT.

The V and J genes are TRBV6-5 and TRBJ2-2; possible D gene TRBD2, 5 bases. V was clipped by 11 bases and J by 2 bases, with 15 bases between them. Germline V gene data show CDR1 as MNHEY and CDR2 as SVGAGI. This CDR3 is 14 amino acids long. CDR3 protein: CASRRSANTGELFF. CDR3 bases: TGTGCCTCAAGGCGTAGCGCCAACACCGGGGAGCTGTTTTTT.

The chain combines TRBV2 with TRBJ1-5; 7 bases are a match to TRBD1. CDR3 size: 15 residues. Germline V gene lookup returns CDR1 SNHLY and CDR2 FYNNEI. With 6 bases clipped from V and 4 bases from J, the junction kept 9 bases outside the gene matches. The CDR3, as DNA: TGTGCCAGCAGAGGGGACAGTCCGGGGAATCAGCCCCAGCATTTT. It codes for CASRGDSPGNQPQHF.

V gene TRBV5-1 combines with J gene TRBJ2-3; 10 bases are shared with TRBD2. The CDR3 loop spans 17 amino acids. CDR1 and CDR2 from the germline V gene are SGHRS and YFSETQ. The ends lost 4 bases at V and 1 base at J; junction bases unmatched: 9. The chain's CDR3 is CASSAGNLAGGTDTQYF. The CDR3 DNA follows: TGCGCCAGCAGCGCCGGGAATCTAGCGGGGGGCACAGATACGCAGTATTTT.

J is TRBJ2-7 and V is TRBV28, with D possibly TRBD2 on 6 matching bases. Looked up from germline, CDR1 is MDHEN and CDR2 is SYDVKM. This CDR3 has 15 amino acids. The V end was cut by 2 bases, the J end by 4 bases, with 15 bases between. The CDR3 protein is CASSLGGARGYEQYF. CDR3 bases: TGTGCCAGCAGTTTAGGTGGGGCGCGGGGTTACGAGCAGTACTTC.

The J gene is TRBJ2-2, the V gene TRBV27; maybe TRBD2 (5 bases). CDR3 size: 15 residues. With 6 bases removed from V and 4 bases from J, the gap between germline ends came to 15 bases. The V gene's germline CDR1 is MNHEY and CDR2 SMNVEV (reference sequence). The CDR3, as DNA: TGTGCCAGCAGACTAGGACCCCGGGTCACCGGGGAGCTGTTTTTT. This translates into CASRLGPRVTGELFF.

The V call is TRBV5-4, the J call TRBJ2-7, with 8 bases identical to TRBD1. The CDR3 is 13 residues long. Germline V gene lookup returns CDR1 SGHNT and CDR2 YYREEE (reference sequence). V shed 3 bases, J shed 9 bases, and the junction held 8 bases outside the gene matches. The CDR3 DNA sequence: TGTGCCAGCAGCTCGGACAGGGTGGGGGGGCAGTACTTC. It translates to CASSSDRVGGQYF.

The chain recombines TRBV5-1 with TRBJ2-2, with D possibly being TRBD1 (5 bases). Germline-derived CDR1 and CDR2 are SGHRS and YFSETQ. The CDR3 has 18 residues. The V and J ends lost 2 bases and 7 bases respectively, with 24 bases between them. The CDR3 loop is CASSFYRTPHRMRGELFF. The CDR3 bases are TGCGCCAGCAGCTTTTACAGGACGCCCCACAGGATGCGCGGGGAGCTGTTTTTT.

The chain is built from TRBV10-3 and TRBJ1-5; D is unclear. There are 14 residues in the CDR3. The ends were cut back, 8 bases at V and 3 bases at J, with 14 bases in the middle. Per germline, CDR1 ENHRY and CDR2 SYGVKD. In DNA, the CDR3 is TGTGCCATCTATGGGCCCCTTTACAATCAGCCCCAGCATTTT. It codes for CAIYGPLYNQPQHF.